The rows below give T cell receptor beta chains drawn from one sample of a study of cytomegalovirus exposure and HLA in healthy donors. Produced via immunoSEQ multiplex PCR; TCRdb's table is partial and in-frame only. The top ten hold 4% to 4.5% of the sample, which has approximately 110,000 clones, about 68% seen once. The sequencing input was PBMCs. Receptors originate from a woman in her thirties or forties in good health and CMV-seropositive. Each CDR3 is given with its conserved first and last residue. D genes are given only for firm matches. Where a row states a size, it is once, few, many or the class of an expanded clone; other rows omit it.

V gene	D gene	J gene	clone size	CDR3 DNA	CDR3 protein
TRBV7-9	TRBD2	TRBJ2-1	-	TGTGCCAGCAGCTTAGAGCGACTAGCGGGGCTGAATGAGCAGTTCTTC	CASSLERLAGLNEQFF
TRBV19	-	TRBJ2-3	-	TGTGCCAGTACCCTCGTTGCGGAGAGCACAGATACGCAGTATTTT	CASTLVAESTDTQYF
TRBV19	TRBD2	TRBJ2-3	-	TGTGCCAGTGGGCCCGGGGCGGGGGGCACAGATACGCAGTATTTT	CASGPGAGGTDTQYF
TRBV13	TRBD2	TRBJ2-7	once	TGTGCCAGCAGCTTAACACTAGCGGGAGAGGGGGAGCAGTACTTC	CASSLTLAGEGEQYF
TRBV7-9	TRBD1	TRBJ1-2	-	TGTGCCAGCAGCGGACGGACAGGGGTTAGTCATTATGGCTACACCTTC	CASSGRTGVSHYGYTF
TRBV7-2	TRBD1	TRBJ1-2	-	TGTGCCAGCAGCACTGGACAGGGGGCCGGGCCGGCCGGCTACACCTTC	CASSTGQGAGPAGYTF
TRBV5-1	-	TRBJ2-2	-	TGCGCCAGCAGCTTGTTCACGCAGACCGGGGAGCTGTTTTTT	CASSLFTQTGELFF
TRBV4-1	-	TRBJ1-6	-	TGCGCCAGCAGCTCCGGGCCTAGGGTAGCGAAGCGGGATTCACCCCTCCACTTT	CASSSGPRVAKRDSPLHF
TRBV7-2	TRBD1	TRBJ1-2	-	TGTGCCAGCAGCTTAGCCCTAACAGGGGAGGCTGGCTACACCTTC	CASSLALTGEAGYTF
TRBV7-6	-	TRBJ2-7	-	TGTGCCAGCAGCTTATTTGGCGGCAGGGCCTACGAGCAGTACTTC	CASSLFGGRAYEQYF
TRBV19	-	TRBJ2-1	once	TGTGCCAGTAGTATTTACTACAATGAGCAGTTCTTC	CASSIYYNEQFF
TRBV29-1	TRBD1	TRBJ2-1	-	TGCAGCGTTGTCAGGGGGTGGGGCTACAATGAGCAGTTCTTC	CSVVRGWGYNEQFF
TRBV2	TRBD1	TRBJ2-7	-	TGTGCCAGCAGAGACAGGGATAAGCAGTACTTC	CASRDRDKQYF
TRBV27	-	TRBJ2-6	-	TGTGCCAGCAGTCCTTTCCCTGGGGCCAACGTCCTGACTTTC	CASSPFPGANVLTF
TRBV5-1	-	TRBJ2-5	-	TGCGCCAGCAGCTTGGAGGACAGATCAGAGACCCAGTACTTC	CASSLEDRSETQYF
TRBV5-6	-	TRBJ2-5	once	TGTGCCAGCAGCTTGGTTTCAGCGAAGGGGGAGACCCAGTACTTC	CASSLVSAKGETQYF
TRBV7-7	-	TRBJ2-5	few	TGTGCTAGCAGCCCCGGACGGGGGATGGAGACCCAGTACTTC	CASSPGRGMETQYF
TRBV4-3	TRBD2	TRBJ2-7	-	TGCGCCAGCAGCCAAGAGTCTAGCGGCTTATCCTACGAGCAGTACTTC	CASSQESSGLSYEQYF
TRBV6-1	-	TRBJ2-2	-	TGTGCCAGCAGTGAAGCGGCAGGGAGGTCCGGGGAGCTGTTTTTT	CASSEAAGRSGELFF
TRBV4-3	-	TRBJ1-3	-	TGCGCCAGCAGCCAAGAGGGGGCTTCAGGAAACACCATATATTTT	CASSQEGASGNTIYF
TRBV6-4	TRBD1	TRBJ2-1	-	TGTGCCAGCAGTCCGTTGGACAGGGGGCGAGGAGATGAGCAGTTCTTC	CASSPLDRGRGDEQFF
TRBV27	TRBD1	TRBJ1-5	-	TGTGCCAGCAGTCAGGGACAGGTCAATCAGCCCCAGCATTTT	CASSQGQVNQPQHF
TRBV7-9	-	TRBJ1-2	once	TGTGCCAGCAGTTTAACAGGGACCACCTATGGCTACACCTTC	CASSLTGTTYGYTF
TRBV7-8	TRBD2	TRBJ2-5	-	TGTGCCAGCAGCTTACTGGGGGGAGGGATTGTGGAGACCCAGTACTTC	CASSLLGGGIVETQYF
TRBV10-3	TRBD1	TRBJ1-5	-	TGTGCCATCAGTCCCGGGACAGGTAAAACAGCTCAGCCCCAGCATTTT	CAISPGTGKTAQPQHF
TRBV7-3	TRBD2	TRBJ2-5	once	TGTGCCAGCAGCTCCCCCCTGCCGGGCAGCGGGAGGGCCGATGTATGGGGGACCCAGTACTTC	CASSSPLPGSGRADVWGTQYF
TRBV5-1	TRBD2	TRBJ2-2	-	TGCGCCAGCAGCTACGGGACTAGCGGAACCGGGGAGCTGTTTTTT	CASSYGTSGTGELFF
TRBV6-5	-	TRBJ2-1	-	TGTGCCAGCAGTTACAGAGGCGGGACGTCCTACAATGAGCAGTTCTTC	CASSYRGGTSYNEQFF
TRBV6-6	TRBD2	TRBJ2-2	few	TGTGCCAGCAGTTACGGGGCGGGGGAAACCGGGGAGCTGTTTTTT	CASSYGAGETGELFF
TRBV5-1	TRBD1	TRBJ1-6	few	TGCGCCAGCAGAATTTTTAAAATGGGACAGGATAATTCACCCCTCCACTTT	CASRIFKMGQDNSPLHF
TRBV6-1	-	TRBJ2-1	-	TGTGCCAGCAGTGAAATCGTTGAGCAGTTCTTC	CASSEIVEQFF
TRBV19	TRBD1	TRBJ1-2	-	TGTGCCAGTAGTCCATCACCGGGACAGGGCCACTATGGCTACACCTTC	CASSPSPGQGHYGYTF
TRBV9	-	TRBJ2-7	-	TGTGCCAGCAGCGTAGGAGGACTGGGTTCGGCATACGAGCAGTACTTC	CASSVGGLGSAYEQYF
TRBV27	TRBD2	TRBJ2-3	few	TGTGCCAGCATTTCTCTAGCGGGAGGCACAGATACGCAGTATTTT	CASISLAGGTDTQYF
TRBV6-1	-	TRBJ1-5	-	TGTGCCAGCAGGGTAATGGCAAATCAGCCCCAGCATTTT	CASRVMANQPQHF
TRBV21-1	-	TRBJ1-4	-	TGTGCCAGCAGCACAAAAGCCGGGACAGTATGCGAAAAACTGTTTTTT	CASSTKAGTVCEKLFF
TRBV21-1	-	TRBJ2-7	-	TGTGCCAGCAGCACGTCTGACAACTCCTACGAGCAGTACTTC	CASSTSDNSYEQYF
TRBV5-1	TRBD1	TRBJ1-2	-	TGCGCCAGCAGCACGGACAGGCTCTATGGCTACACCTTC	CASSTDRLYGYTF
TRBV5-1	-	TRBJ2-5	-	TGCGCCAGCAGCTTTTCCAGCGGGGAGACCCAGTACTTC	CASSFSSGETQYF
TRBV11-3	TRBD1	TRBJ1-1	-	TGTGCCAGCAGCTTATGGACAGGGGGCCTAGAGGCTGAAGCTTTCTTT	CASSLWTGGLEAEAFF
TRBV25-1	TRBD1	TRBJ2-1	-	TGTGCCGGCAGTGAGTATGACCGGGACAGGGGGAATGAGCAGTTCTTC	CAGSEYDRDRGNEQFF
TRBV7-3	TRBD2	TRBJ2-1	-	TGTGCCAGCAGTTCGGGGGGACGGAATGAGCAGTTCTTC	CASSSGGRNEQFF
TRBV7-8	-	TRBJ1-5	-	TGTGCCAGCAGCAACCCCATAAGGGGCGGCAATCAGCCCCAGCATTTT	CASSNPIRGGNQPQHF
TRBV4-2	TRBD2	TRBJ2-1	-	TGTGCCAGCAGCCAAGTACTAGCGGGATATGAGCAGTTCTTC	CASSQVLAGYEQFF
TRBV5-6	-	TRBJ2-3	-	TGTGCCAGCATCCAAATCGGCGGGTTGCAGACGAATACGCAGTATTTT	CASIQIGGLQTNTQYF
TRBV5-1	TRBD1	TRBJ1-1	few	TGCGCCAGCAGTCCGGGGGACAGGGTGACTGAAGCTTTCTTT	CASSPGDRVTEAFF
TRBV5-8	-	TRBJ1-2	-	TGTGCCAGCAGCTGGAGGACAGAACGTGGTGGCTACACCTTC	CASSWRTERGGYTF